The 17 T cell receptor beta chains reported below all come from one sample, sequenced in a study of T cell changes during pregnancy in multiple sclerosis (dated by TCRdb to about 2019). The library was prepared using the immunoSEQ multiplex PCR assay. Imported from immuneACCESS, the table was reduced by TCRdb to in-frame sequences with V and J called. These copies leave out some clones; in studies compared against another copy, an unresolved V gene accounts for under half, and the cause of the remainder is not known. Across this sample there are around 72,000 clones, with around nine tenths seen only once. In total, the top ten clones hold roughly 2.1% of the sample. This sample comprised peripheral blood, obtained in the second trimester of pregnancy. The source of these receptors is a female donor in good health, enrolled as a control in a pregnancy study.

V usage is TRBV6-1 and J usage is TRBJ1-4, with 7 bases lining up with TRBD1. Germline loops: CDR1 MNHNS, CDR2 SASEGT. With V trimmed by 10 bases and J by 8 bases, 13 bases remained unmatched. CDR3 length: 14 amino acids. Here the CDR3 DNA reads TGTGCCACCAAAGACGGGCAGGGGGGCGAAAAACTGTTTTTT. It encodes CATKDGQGGEKLFF.

This clone was detected once. The rearrangement links TRBV29-1 to TRBJ2-7; D is perhaps TRBD2 (5 bases). The germline V gene encodes CDR1 SQVTM and CDR2 ANQGSEA. Trimming left V 5 bases short and J 3 bases short, with 11 bases between. CDR3 length: 12 residues. DNA of the CDR3: TGCAGCGTTTTGGAGGACGGCTACGAGCAGTACTTC. Protein sequence: CSVLEDGYEQYF.

This clone is a singleton in its sample. J is TRBJ2-4 and V is TRBV7-2, with 9 nucleotides matching TRBD1. V lost 5 bases and J lost 7; bases outside the gene matches: 9. CDR3 length: 15 residues. Germline-derived CDR1 and CDR2 are SGHTA and FQGNSA. In DNA, the CDR3 is TGTGCCAGCAGCACCCGGACAGGGGCAAGGAACATTCAGTACTTC. This encodes CASSTRTGARNIQYF.

The genes are TRBV9 and TRBJ2-2, with D possibly TRBD1 on 6 matching bases. This CDR3 contains 15 residues. Germline CDR1 reads SGDLS; CDR2 reads YYNGEE. Trimming cost V 0 bases and J 7 bases, with 13 bases left between them. The DNA for the CDR3 is TGTGCCAGCAGCGTAGGGCCCGGGACAAACGGGGAGCTGTTTTTT. Amino acids: CASSVGPGTNGELFF.

To note about this clone: Different DNA sequences within this sample yield the same CDR3. The genes are TRBV7-9 and TRBJ1-5; 10 bases match TRBD1. Germline V gene lookup returns CDR1 SEHNR and CDR2 FQNEAQ (reference sequence). J gave up 4 bases and V 5 bases, and 5 bases lay outside the gene matches. The length of the CDR3 is 15 residues. CDR3 residues: CASSLGTGENQPQHF. CDR3 in DNA: TGTGCCAGCAGCCTCGGGACAGGGGAAAATCAGCCCCAGCATTTT. The complete variable domain, with remaining parts taken from reference TRBV7-9 and TRBJ1-5, reads DTGVSQNPRHKITKRGQNVTFRCDPISEHNRLYWYRQTLGQGPEFLTYFQNEAQLEKSRLLSDRFSAERPKGSFSTLEIQRTEQGDSAMYLCASSLGTGENQPQHFGDGTRLSIL.

The chain's CDR3 is CASRDNSYEQYF. CDR3 in DNA: TGTGCCAGCCGGGACAACTCCTACGAGCAGTACTTC. The chain couples TRBV2 to TRBJ2-7; D is perhaps TRBD1 (6 bases). This CDR3 spans 12 amino acids. Germline V gives CDR1 SNHLY, CDR2 FYNNEI. V was cut by 8 bases and J by 0 bases, with 8 bases left in between.

This chain joins TRBV5-1 and TRBJ2-7; 9 bases match TRBD2. CDR1 SGHRS and CDR2 YFSETQ come from the germline V gene. The CDR3 is 13 amino acids. Trimming at V came to 6 bases and at J to 4 bases, leaving 5 bases not matched to a gene. The CDR3 here is CASKPGLAYEQYF. DNA of the CDR3: TGCGCCAGCAAGCCGGGACTAGCTTACGAGCAGTACTTC.

The chain combines TRBV9 with TRBJ1-4; perhaps TRBD1 as D (6 bases). Trimming shortened V by 4 bases and J by 0 bases, and 13 bases separated the two germline ends. This CDR3 comprises 16 residues. Germline assignment: CDR1 SGDLS and CDR2 YYNGEE. CDR3 sequence: CASSSGQRSTNEKLFF. CDR3 in DNA: TGTGCCAGCAGCTCCGGACAGCGGTCAACTAATGAAAAACTGTTTTTT.

The genes are TRBV7-9 and TRBJ2-5; 9 bases are shared with TRBD2. Germline CDR1 is SEHNR and CDR2 is FQNEAQ (reference sequence). V shed 3 bases, J shed 5 bases, and the junction held 7 bases outside the gene matches. The CDR3 covers 15 residues. The DNA for the CDR3 is TGTGCCAGCAGCTTGGGTAGCGGGAGTCGGGAGACCCAGTACTTC. Its protein product is CASSLGSGSRETQYF.

The chain employs TRBV7-2 and TRBJ1-5, with D unclear. V was clipped by 3 bases and J by 6 bases, with 12 bases between them. Germline CDR1 SGHTA, CDR2 FQGNSA. This CDR3 is built from 14 residues. The CDR3 nucleotides are TGTGCCAGCAGCTTTGGACTGTCGGGTCAGCCCCAGCATTTT. Amino acid sequence: CASSFGLSGQPQHF.

J is TRBJ2-7 and V is TRBV6-6, with D possibly TRBD2 on 5 matching bases. The CDR3 loop spans 13 amino acids. Germline-derived CDR1 and CDR2 are MNHNY and SVGAGI (reference sequence). With 8 bases removed from V and 5 bases from J, the gap between germline ends came to 16 bases. This CDR3 reads CASSRTVRDEQYF. In nucleotides, the CDR3 is TGTGCCAGCTCCCGGACCGTGCGGGACGAGCAGTACTTC.

The chain carries TRBV7-8 and TRBJ1-1, with TRBD1 as a possible D gene (5 bases). V shed 1 base and J shed 0 bases, with 9 bases lying between them. Germline assignment: CDR1 SGHVS and CDR2 FQNEAQ. This CDR3 region has 15 residues. The CDR3 bases are TGTGCCAGCAGCTTAGAGGGCAGGGTGAACACTGAAGCTTTCTTT. Translated: CASSLEGRVNTEAFF.

The V gene is TRBV5-4, the J gene TRBJ2-5; the D gene is possibly TRBD2 (7 bases). The CDR3 loop spans 15 amino acids. Per germline, CDR1 SGHNT and CDR2 YYREEE (reference sequence). Trimming pared 1 base from V and 5 bases from J, leaving 15 bases between. The DNA of the CDR3 is TGTGCCAGCAGCTTGTCCCGGGGGGCGGGGGAGACCCAGTACTTC. Protein product: CASSLSRGAGETQYF.

The chain links TRBV9 to TRBJ1-2; 9 bases agree with TRBD1. The CDR3 is 12 residues long. Looked up from germline, CDR1 is SGDLS and CDR2 is YYNGEE. The J segment lost 6 bases and the V segment lost 5 bases, leaving 2 bases of the junction unmatched. CDR3 DNA sequence: TGTGCCAGCAGACAGGGGGCAAATGGCTACACCTTC. It is translated as CASRQGANGYTF.

This chain joins TRBV9 and TRBJ1-1; D perhaps matches TRBD1 (5 bases). Per germline, CDR1 SGDLS and CDR2 YYNGEE. V gave up 0 bases and J gave up 4 bases, with 7 bases separating them. CDR3 length: 13 residues. In DNA, the CDR3 is TGTGCCAGCAGCGTAGAGGGGTTCACTGAAGCTTTCTTT. It codes for CASSVEGFTEAFF.

The chain recombines TRBV7-9 with TRBJ2-7; weak D call: TRBD2 (6 bases). The ends were cut back, 2 bases at V and 5 bases at J, with 16 bases in the middle. The CDR3 is 15 amino acids. Germline V CDR1 and CDR2: SEHNR, FQNEAQ (reference sequence). The CDR3 is CASSLTGGEDNEQYF. The CDR3 nucleotides read TGTGCCAGCAGCTTAACGGGTGGGGAGGACAACGAGCAGTACTTC.

The genes are TRBV2 and TRBJ2-1; the D gene is possibly TRBD2 (7 bases). The CDR3 has 13 residues. Trimming pared 8 bases from V and 5 bases from J, leaving 13 bases between. CDR1 and CDR2 from the germline V gene are SNHLY and FYNNEI. The CDR3 coding sequence is TGTGCCAGCTTTCGGGGGGCGAACAATGAGCAGTTCTTC. It specifies CASFRGANNEQFF.